The 22 T cell receptor beta chains in this list originate from one sample, sequenced in a study of T cell changes during pregnancy in multiple sclerosis. Data came from immunoSEQ multiplex PCR; TCRdb stores just in-frame clones and leaves some out. Among 70,000 to 80,000 clones, 90% to 95% were seen once, and the ten largest hold about 0.93%. The sample consisted of peripheral blood, taken in the first trimester of pregnancy. The receptor set was obtained from a female donor with multiple sclerosis, enrolled in a pregnancy study.

The CDR3 coding sequence is TGTGCCAGCAGTGAAAGACAGGGGGACAGGTCACCCCTCCACTTT. This encodes CASSERQGDRSPLHF. This chain joins TRBV2 and TRBJ1-6; 9 bases line up with TRBD1. Germline V gene sequence: CDR1 SNHLY, CDR2 FYNNEI. This CDR3 region has 15 residues. Trimming cost V 2 bases and J 10 bases; bases outside gene matches: 6.

A word on this clone: Other nucleotide sequences in the sample specify the same CDR3. The chain uses TRBV5-1 and TRBJ2-7, with TRBD1 identical over 7 bases. Germline loops: CDR1 SGHRS, CDR2 YFSETQ. Trimming at V came to 4 bases and at J to 1 base, leaving 2 bases not matched to a gene. The CDR3 has 13 residues. The CDR3 protein is CASSPGGSYEQYF. Written as DNA, the CDR3 is TGCGCCAGCAGCCCAGGGGGATCCTACGAGCAGTACTTC.

The V gene is TRBV20-1, the J gene TRBJ1-5; TRBD1 is a possible D gene (5 bases). This CDR3 comprises 11 residues. V was trimmed by 6 bases and J by 7 bases, leaving 10 bases between them. CDR1 is DFQATT and CDR2 is SNEGSKA in the germline V gene (reference sequence). CDR3 in amino acids: CSAQGDQPQHF. The CDR3 DNA sequence: TGCAGTGCCCAGGGCGACCAGCCCCAGCATTTT.

The J gene is TRBJ2-3, the V gene TRBV25-1; TRBD2 aligns across 7 bases. There are 13 residues in the CDR3. V dropped 7 bases and J dropped 2; count of bases not matched to a gene: 3. CDR1 is MGHDK, CDR2 SYGVNS, per germline. The DNA for the CDR3 is TGTGCCAGCAAGCGGGGCTTCACAGATACGCAGTATTTT. It specifies CASKRGFTDTQYF.

V and J are TRBV9 and TRBJ1-2; 10 bases match TRBD1. From germline, CDR1 is SGDLS and CDR2 YYNGEE. V gave up 4 bases and J gave up 8 bases; unmatched junction bases: 5. This CDR3 is built from 13 residues. CDR3 DNA sequence: TGTGCCAGCAGCCCGACAGGGGGCCGCGGCTACACCTTC. Amino acid sequence: CASSPTGGRGYTF.

V is TRBV15 and J is TRBJ2-1; TRBD2 matches 8 bases. Germline V gives CDR1 LNHNV, CDR2 YYDKDF (reference sequence). V lost 1 base to trimming and J lost 0 bases; unmatched junction nucleotides: 8. This CDR3 comprises 18 residues. The CDR3 protein is CATSRGSGTLSSYNEQFF. DNA for the CDR3: TGTGCCACCAGCAGAGGTAGCGGGACCCTAAGCTCCTACAATGAGCAGTTCTTC.

The chain employs TRBV19 and TRBJ2-5; the match to TRBD1 covers 8 bases. J was trimmed by 0 bases and V by 6 bases; bases with no gene match: 6. This CDR3 has 15 residues. Looked up from germline, CDR1 is LNHDA and CDR2 is SQIVND (reference sequence). CDR3 nucleotide sequence: TGTGCCAGTAGGTCGGGACAGGCGAACCAAGAGACCCAGTACTTC. Amino acid sequence: CASRSGQANQETQYF.

J is TRBJ2-7 and V is TRBV29-1; 10 bases line up with TRBD2. Per germline, CDR1 SQVTM and CDR2 ANQGSEA. The CDR3 runs to 14 residues. The V gene end was trimmed by 1 base and the J gene end by 6 bases; junction bases not matched to a gene: 6. In DNA, the CDR3 is TGCAGCGTTGAAGGTAGCGGGAGGCCCCTCGAGCAGTACTTC. It yields the protein CSVEGSGRPLEQYF.

The chain carries TRBV7-2 and TRBJ1-5; a weak D match, TRBD1 (6 bases). CDR3 length: 15 residues. The germline V and J ends were trimmed by 3 bases and 5 bases, with 14 bases remaining between them. Per germline, CDR1 SGHTA and CDR2 FQGNSA. CDR3 DNA sequence: TGTGCCAGCAGCTTCAGCCGGTGGACAGATCAGCCCCAGCATTTT. Encoded protein: CASSFSRWTDQPQHF.

The chain links TRBV4-1 to TRBJ1-1, with a tentative D call TRBD1 (5 bases). Trimming took 1 base from V and 8 from J, leaving 20 bases between them. This CDR3 comprises 16 residues. CDR1 and CDR2 (germline): MGHRA, YSYEKL. The CDR3 nucleotides read TGCGCCAGCAGCCAAGCCTTTAGCAGGGAGGGAATAGAAGCTTTCTTT. This gives the protein CASSQAFSREGIEAFF.

This chain uses TRBV19 with TRBJ2-7, with 9 bases aligning to TRBD1. The CDR3 runs 14 residues. V lost 10 bases and J lost 6; bases outside the gene matches: 13. Germline assignment: CDR1 LNHDA and CDR2 SQIVND (reference sequence). The CDR3 coding sequence is TGTGCCACTGCCCCCGGGACAGGGACATCCGAGCAGTACTTC. Translation: CATAPGTGTSEQYF.

J is TRBJ2-1 and V is TRBV5-1; 7 bases fit TRBD2. The germline gives CDR1 SGHRS, CDR2 YFSETQ. Trimming cost V 3 bases and J 3 bases; bases outside gene matches: 6. CDR3 length: 15 residues. CDR3 sequence: CASSWGGGSYNEQFF. In nucleotides, the CDR3 is TGCGCCAGCAGCTGGGGCGGGGGTAGCTACAATGAGCAGTTCTTC. Full variable domain (remainder filled in from reference TRBV5-1 and TRBJ2-1): KAGVTQTPRYLIKTRGQQVTLSCSPISGHRSVSWYQQTPGQGLQFLFEYFSETQRNKGNFPGRFSGRQFSNSRSEMNVSTLELGDSALYLCASSWGGGSYNEQFFGPGTRLTVL.

The chain links TRBV5-1 to TRBJ2-7, with D perhaps TRBD1 (7 bases). The CDR3 has 15 residues. The V gene lost 4 bases and the J gene lost 5 bases, with 19 bases spanning the gap. From germline, CDR1 is SGHRS and CDR2 YFSETQ. This chain's CDR3 is CASSLSQGGLDEQYF. The CDR3 DNA reads TGCGCCAGCAGCCTCTCCCAGGGGGGTCTAGACGAGCAGTACTTC.

The V and J genes are TRBV14 and TRBJ2-1; perhaps TRBD2 as D (5 bases). Trimming cost V 4 bases and J 5 bases, with 18 bases left between them. From germline, CDR1 is SGHDN and CDR2 FVKESK. This CDR3 comprises 16 residues. The CDR3 DNA sequence: TGTGCCAGCAGCCCAATGACCAAGCGGATTAACAATGAGCAGTTCTTC. Translated, it gives CASSPMTKRINNEQFF.

V usage is TRBV7-9 and J usage is TRBJ2-3; 9 nucleotides align to TRBD2. The CDR3 extends over 16 amino acids. The germline CDR1 and CDR2 sequences are SEHNR and FQNEAQ (reference sequence). J lost 5 bases, V lost 0 bases, and 6 bases had no gene match. The CDR3 sequence: CASSLAASGTLDTQYF. DNA for the CDR3: TGTGCCAGCAGCTTAGCCGCTAGCGGGACTCTAGATACGCAGTATTTT.

The CDR3: CASSLGQAVEAFF. In DNA, the CDR3 is TGTGCCAGCAGCTTAGGTCAGGCAGTTGAAGCTTTCTTT. The V and J genes are TRBV7-6 and TRBJ1-1, with D hard to call. This CDR3 is built from 13 residues. Germline CDR1 is SGHVS and CDR2 is FNYEAQ. Trimming took off 1 base at V and 7 bases at J, with 10 bases between the two ends.

The chain carries TRBV7-6 and TRBJ1-1, with D hard to call. The V end lost 1 base, the J end lost 4 bases, and 16 bases lay between the germline ends. This CDR3 is built from 16 residues. Germline assignment: CDR1 SGHVS and CDR2 FNYEAQ. In DNA, the CDR3 is TGTGCCAGCAGCTTAGGTTTGAAGGGAGGGTTCACTGAAGCTTTCTTT. Translation: CASSLGLKGGFTEAFF.

This clone was seen only a few times. As DNA, the CDR3 is TGTGCCAGCAGGTACAGCCCCGCGGAGCTGTTTTTT. Residues: CASRYSPAELFF. The chain is built from TRBV2 and TRBJ2-2; no definite D call. With 6 bases removed from V and 10 bases from J, the gap between germline ends came to 12 bases. This CDR3 has 12 residues. Per the germline V gene, CDR1 is SNHLY and CDR2 is FYNNEI.

V gene TRBV15 combines with J gene TRBJ2-1; TRBD1 matches 11 bases. V lost 0 bases and J lost 8; bases outside the gene matches: 6. This CDR3 spans 16 amino acids. Germline-derived CDR1 and CDR2 are LNHNV and YYDKDF (reference sequence). Here the CDR3 reads CATSRDLRTGGYEQFF. As DNA, the CDR3 is TGTGCCACCAGCAGAGACCTACGGACAGGGGGCTATGAGCAGTTCTTC.

The CDR3 DNA is TGTGCCAGCAGCATCGAGGAGAGGGCAGTTTCCTACGAGCAGTACTTC. The encoded protein is CASSIEERAVSYEQYF. The chain employs TRBV7-2 and TRBJ2-7; the D gene is possibly TRBD2 (5 bases). Trimming cost V 5 bases and J 1 base, with 18 bases left between them. This CDR3 region has 16 residues. Germline CDR1 SGHTA, CDR2 FQGNSA.

The chain uses TRBV30 and TRBJ2-5, with 10 bases identical to TRBD2. V shed 5 bases, J shed 9 bases, and the junction held 12 bases outside the gene matches. CDR3 length equals 14 residues. Germline V gene lookup returns CDR1 GTSNPN and CDR2 SVGIG (reference sequence). The CDR3 nucleotides read TGTGCCTGGCGAAAGGGACTAGCGTCCGGGGCCCAGTACTTC. It encodes CAWRKGLASGAQYF.

This sequence joins TRBV2 and TRBJ2-4; 10 nucleotides line up with TRBD1. The CDR3 runs to 13 residues. Germline CDR1 is SNHLY and CDR2 is FYNNEI. The V gene end was trimmed by 5 bases and the J gene end by 8 bases; junction bases not matched to a gene: 3. CDR3 sequence: CASSPGTGDIQYF. The CDR3 bases are TGTGCCAGCAGTCCCGGGACAGGGGACATTCAGTACTTC. Supplemented by reference TRBV2 and TRBJ2-4, the full variable domain reads EPEVTQTPSHQVTQMGQEVILRCVPISNHLYFYWYRQILGQKVEFLVSFYNNEISEKSEIFDDQFSVERPDGSNFTLKIRSTKLEDSAMYFCASSPGTGDIQYFGAGTRLSVL.